This entry is about one T cell receptor beta chain. The junction and the germline gene differ at one end; a read error may be behind it. TRAV- and TRBV-specific primers were used for first-strand cDNA, which covered alpha and beta chains. With a V-primer adapter and a constant-region primer, TCRs were amplified for about 19 PCR cycles. TCRdb analysed the reads with MiXCR anew, one entry per CDR3 protein. Counted here are about 18,000 distinct CDR3 sequences, about two thirds occurring once; the ten biggest clones make up approximately 5%. This specimen comes from a study of low-dose radiotherapy and immunotherapy resistance in tumors. Study details: A dose of 1 Gy per fraction every two weeks went to Cohort 2, totaling 13 Gy over 26 weeks. The study administered intravenous cyclophosphamide at 200 mg/m2 every two weeks, one day ahead of radiation and immunotherapy.

This CDR3 comprises 13 residues. Per the germline V gene, CDR1 is SGHTA and CDR2 is FQGNSA. The study gave donors nivolumab, ipilimumab, aspirin, low-dose cyclophosphamide and low-dose radiotherapy. The chain couples TRBV7-2 to TRBJ2-7, with 9 bases aligning to TRBD1. The TCR comes from a human donor with advanced metastatic prostate, ovarian, gallbladder or colorectal cancer (not recorded which). This table probably holds off-target reads from a library built for another chain. This chain's CDR3 is CASSLVGPGQGFF. The CDR3 bases are TGTGCCAGCAGCTTAGTGGGTCCGGGACAGGGTTTCTTC.